The 27 T cell receptor beta chains in this list originate from one sample, sequenced in a study of cytomegalovirus exposure and HLA in healthy donors. In the PCR, 60 Vbeta and 13 Jbeta primers were used. Profiled with immunoSEQ multiplex PCR; TCRdb holds only in-frame clones, not every one. The data show 90,000 to 120,000 clones, with roughly 87% seen just once and approximately 2.6% held by the top ten. Input material: PBMCs. The receptors here all came from a man in his thirties or forties in good health and CMV-seropositive.

The chain is built from TRBV7-9 and TRBJ2-1; weak D call: TRBD2 (6 bases). Deletions cut 11 bases from V and 3 bases from J, with 17 bases between. The CDR3 length is 14 residues. The germline CDR1 and CDR2 sequences are SEHNR and FQNEAQ (reference sequence). The CDR3 DNA reads TGTGCCTCCGGCGGGACGGGGGTCTACAATGAGCAGTTCTTC. Translating gives CASGGTGVYNEQFF. The whole variable domain, remainder taken from reference TRBV7-9 and TRBJ2-1, is DTGVSQNPRHKITKRGQNVTFRCDPISEHNRLYWYRQTLGQGPEFLTYFQNEAQLEKSRLLSDRFSAERPKGSFSTLEIQRTEQGDSAMYLCASGGTGVYNEQFFGPGTRLTVL.

The chain employs TRBV11-2 and TRBJ2-7; D is perhaps TRBD1 (6 bases). CDR3 length: 14 amino acids. Germline V lookup: CDR1 SGHAT, CDR2 FQNNGV. The germline V and J ends were trimmed by 5 bases and 1 base, with 12 bases remaining between them. The CDR3 here is CASSPRTESYEQYF. DNA for the CDR3: TGTGCCAGCAGCCCAAGGACAGAATCCTACGAGCAGTACTTC.

The V and J genes are TRBV6-4 and TRBJ1-5; possibly TRBD1 for D (5 bases). The CDR3 is 15 amino acids. V was clipped by 4 bases and J by 4 bases, with 14 bases between them. Germline CDR1 and CDR2: MRHNA and SNTAGT. CDR3 DNA: TGTGCCAGCAGTGCGTGGGGGGGGGAAAATCAGCCCCAGCATTTT. It specifies CASSAWGGENQPQHF.

J is TRBJ1-1 and V is TRBV5-1; tentative D call: TRBD1 (5 bases). V shed 4 bases and J shed 0 bases, with 13 bases lying between them. The CDR3 extends over 15 amino acids. Germline V gene data show CDR1 as SGHRS and CDR2 as YFSETQ. The CDR3 here is CASSPVKGMNTEAFF. The CDR3 DNA reads as TGCGCCAGCAGCCCCGTAAAGGGGATGAACACTGAAGCTTTCTTT. Full variable domain (remainder filled in from reference TRBV5-1 and TRBJ1-1): KAGVTQTPRYLIKTRGQQVTLSCSPISGHRSVSWYQQTPGQGLQFLFEYFSETQRNKGNFPGRFSGRQFSNSRSEMNVSTLELGDSALYLCASSPVKGMNTEAFFGQGTRLTVV.

The chain joins TRBV7-8 to TRBJ2-5; 9 bases match TRBD2. Germline trimming cut 1 base from V and 2 bases from J; bases unmatched to any gene: 2. Germline values: CDR1 SGHVS, CDR2 FQNEAQ. The CDR3 contains 15 residues. CDR3 DNA sequence: TGTGCCAGCAGCTTAGGTAGCGGGGGACAAGAGACCCAGTACTTC. This sequence encodes CASSLGSGGQETQYF.

The V and J genes are TRBV15 and TRBJ2-3, with a weak D call TRBD2 (6 bases). The CDR3 is 17 amino acids. Trimming removed 0 bases from V and 4 bases from J, with 17 bases in between. Germline V gene data show CDR1 as LNHNV and CDR2 as YYDKDF (reference sequence). CDR3 amino acids: CATSRDTARWGADTQYF. The CDR3 DNA reads TGTGCCACCAGCAGAGACACGGCTCGGTGGGGGGCAGATACGCAGTATTTT.

The genes are TRBV19 and TRBJ2-2; possibly TRBD1 for D (5 bases). This CDR3 region has 13 residues. V shed 11 bases and J shed 1 base, with 11 bases lying between them. CDR1 LNHDA and CDR2 SQIVND come from the germline V gene (reference sequence). The CDR3 nucleotides read TGTGCCGTAGGCAGGGTGAACACCGGGGAGCTGTTTTTT. Protein product: CAVGRVNTGELFF. Combining the CDR3 with reference TRBV19 and TRBJ2-2 gives the whole variable domain DGGITQSPKYLFRKEGQNVTLSCEQNLNHDAMYWYRQDPGQGLRLIYYSQIVNDFQKGDIAEGYSVSREKKESFPLTVTSAQKNPTAFYLCAVGRVNTGELFFGEGSRLTVL.

This rearrangement joins TRBV7-9 to TRBJ1-1, with D uncertain. The germline CDR1 and CDR2 sequences are SEHNR and FQNEAQ (reference sequence). The CDR3 spans 15 residues. Trimming took off 3 bases at V and 0 bases at J, with 11 bases between the two ends. CDR3 amino acids: CASSFPTVMNTEAFF. The CDR3 DNA sequence: TGTGCCAGCAGCTTCCCCACAGTTATGAACACTGAAGCTTTCTTT.

V usage is TRBV10-1 and J usage is TRBJ1-1; no clear D gene. This CDR3 has 13 residues. Trimming took off 7 bases at V and 1 base at J, with 10 bases between the two ends. Germline assignment: CDR1 WNHNN and CDR2 SYGVQD (reference sequence). In DNA, the CDR3 is TGCGCCAGCAAAGGGAGGGAGAACACTGAAGCTTTCTTT. This encodes CASKGRENTEAFF.

This clone occurred a few times. The chain joins TRBV2 to TRBJ1-2; D not certain. Per germline, CDR1 SNHLY and CDR2 FYNNEI. This CDR3 comprises 11 residues. V lost 6 bases and J 5 bases, leaving 7 bases between the germline ends. The chain's CDR3 is CASSDTYGYTF. In DNA, the CDR3 is TGTGCCAGCAGCGACACTTATGGCTACACCTTC.

This clone was counted a few times. The V and J genes are TRBV6-1 and TRBJ1-2; 7 nucleotides match TRBD1. The CDR3 is 12 residues long. J gave up 2 bases and V 7 bases, and 1 base lay outside the gene matches. Germline CDR1 reads MNHNS; CDR2 reads SASEGT. CDR3 nucleotides: TGTGCCAGCAAGACAGGGAACTATGGCTACACCTTC. Protein product: CASKTGNYGYTF.

The chain joins TRBV29-1 to TRBJ2-7; a weak D match, TRBD2 (5 bases). Looked up from germline, CDR1 is SQVTM and CDR2 is ANQGSEA. The ends were cut back, 6 bases at V and 0 bases at J, with 12 bases in the middle. The CDR3 spans 13 residues. The chain's CDR3 is CSVGGGDSYEQYF. CDR3 bases: TGCAGCGTCGGAGGAGGCGACTCCTACGAGCAGTACTTC.

The chain couples TRBV5-1 to TRBJ2-4; D gene unclear. CDR3 length equals 16 residues. The V gene's germline CDR1 is SGHRS and CDR2 YFSETQ. Trimming cost V 0 bases and J 2 bases, with 12 bases left between them. This CDR3 is CASSLVGVGSKNIQYF. The CDR3 DNA sequence: TGCGCCAGCAGCTTGGTCGGAGTGGGTTCCAAAAACATTCAGTACTTC.

This sequence joins TRBV19 and TRBJ2-1, with TRBD2 matching over 8 bases. Germline-derived CDR1 and CDR2 are LNHDA and SQIVND (reference sequence). CDR3 length equals 15 residues. V was pared by 7 bases and J by 5 bases, with 10 bases of the junction left unmatched. The CDR3 DNA reads as TGTGCCAGTACCAAGTCCGAGCGGGGGAACAATGAGCAGTTCTTC. Its protein is CASTKSERGNNEQFF.

This clone has a handful of counts. This chain uses TRBV10-1 with TRBJ1-5; D is ambiguous. There are 13 residues in the CDR3. V was pared by 0 bases and J by 6 bases, with 6 bases between. Germline CDR1 is WNHNN and CDR2 is SYGVQD (reference sequence). The DNA for the CDR3 is TGCGCCAGCAGTGAGTCCTGGGCTCAGCCCCAGCATTTT. It is translated as CASSESWAQPQHF.

This rearrangement joins TRBV7-9 to TRBJ1-6; D might be TRBD1 (6 bases). The V gene's germline CDR1 is SEHNR and CDR2 FQNEAQ (reference sequence). V gave up 5 bases and J gave up 15 bases, with 14 bases separating them. There are 12 residues in the CDR3. As DNA, the CDR3 is TGTGCCAGCAGCCCCACAGGACAGTACCTCCACTTT. It specifies CASSPTGQYLHF.

The chain combines TRBV2 with TRBJ2-4; TRBD1 matches at 7 bases. Per germline, CDR1 SNHLY and CDR2 FYNNEI. The V segment lost 8 bases and the J segment 12 bases; nucleotides outside the gene matches: 10. The CDR3 totals 12 residues. CDR3 DNA: TGTGCCAGCGACAGGGAGTGGGGCAGTCAGTACTTC. Its translation is CASDREWGSQYF.

This chain uses TRBV7-2 with TRBJ2-3; a weak D match, TRBD2 (5 bases). The CDR3 runs to 15 residues. Germline CDR1 and CDR2: SGHTA and FQGNSA. V lost 5 bases and J lost 9, with 21 bases in between. The CDR3 region has the DNA TGTGCCAGCAGCCCCGACTACGGGCGGAGGAAAACGCAGTATTTT. It codes for CASSPDYGRRKTQYF.

This chain connects TRBV11-2 to TRBJ1-3; no firm D call. The CDR3 contains 15 residues. Trimming stripped 0 bases from V and 0 bases from J, with 6 bases between. Germline CDR1 SGHAT, CDR2 FQNNGV. CDR3 coding DNA: TGTGCCAGCAGCTTAGAGAGGGACTCTGGAAACACCATATATTTT. Translating gives CASSLERDSGNTIYF.

The rearrangement uses TRBV5-1 and TRBJ2-5, with unresolved D. The ends were cut back, 0 bases at V and 2 bases at J, with 11 bases in the middle. The CDR3 sequence is 15 residues long. Germline CDR1 and CDR2: SGHRS and YFSETQ. The CDR3 here is CASSLELTGQETQYF. The CDR3 region has the DNA TGCGCCAGCAGCTTGGAGTTGACGGGTCAAGAGACCCAGTACTTC.

This chain joins TRBV6-5 and TRBJ2-1, with 10 bases lining up with TRBD2. The CDR3 extends over 16 amino acids. With V trimmed by 2 bases and J by 5 bases, 6 bases remained unmatched. Looked up from germline, CDR1 is MNHEY and CDR2 is SVGAGI. The chain's CDR3 is CASSYLSGRPNNEQFF. The CDR3 region has the DNA TGTGCCAGCAGTTACCTTAGCGGGAGGCCAAACAATGAGCAGTTCTTC.

V and J are TRBV30 and TRBJ1-3; D gene uncertain. V lost 2 bases to trimming and J lost 7 bases, with 9 bases between them. The CDR3 spans 12 residues. Germline V lookup: CDR1 GTSNPN, CDR2 SVGIG (reference sequence). CDR3 sequence (DNA): TGTGCCTGGAGTACGATTCGGAACACCATATATTTT. It is translated as CAWSTIRNTIYF.

This sequence joins TRBV6-5 and TRBJ1-1; a possible D gene is TRBD1 (5 bases). This CDR3 has 13 amino acids. The V gene's germline CDR1 is MNHEY and CDR2 SVGAGI. The V end was cut by 5 bases, the J end by 5 bases, with 12 bases between. CDR3 protein: CASSIGGVTEAFF. The DNA of the CDR3 is TGTGCCAGCAGTATCGGGGGGGTGACTGAAGCTTTCTTT.

The J gene is TRBJ2-7, the V gene TRBV18; 8 bases line up with TRBD2. CDR1 and CDR2 (germline): KGHSH, LQKENI. V shed 3 bases and J 6 bases; nucleotides not matched to a gene: 10. The CDR3 runs 15 residues. CDR3 amino acids: CASSPGLVRLPEQYF. The DNA of the CDR3 is TGTGCCAGCTCACCGGGACTAGTCCGTCTACCCGAGCAGTACTTC.

The genes are TRBV6-4 and TRBJ2-3; 12 bases are a match to TRBD2. V shed 6 bases and J 3 bases; nucleotides not matched to a gene: 4. The CDR3 contains 15 residues. Germline values: CDR1 MRHNA, CDR2 SNTAGT. CDR3 sequence reads: CASRALAGGTDTQYF. In nucleotides, the CDR3 is TGTGCCAGCAGGGCGCTAGCGGGGGGGACAGATACGCAGTATTTT.

The chain has TRBV5-5 and TRBJ1-2, with unresolved D. The germline V and J ends were trimmed by 2 bases and 0 bases, with 17 bases remaining between them. This CDR3 is built from 17 residues. The germline CDR1 and CDR2 sequences are SGHKS and YYEKEE (reference sequence). The CDR3 nucleotides read TGTGCCAGCAGCTTTCGGCTTAGCACAACCTCTAACTATGGCTACACCTTC. This codes for CASSFRLSTTSNYGYTF.

The chain couples TRBV6-5 to TRBJ2-1; TRBD2 matches 8 bases. CDR1 is MNHEY and CDR2 is SVGAGI in the germline V gene. Unmatched junction bases numbered 10, after V lost 6 bases and J lost 6 bases. This CDR3 contains 15 residues. The CDR3 nucleotides are TGTGCCAGCAGATCCGGGACTAGTATTGGCAATGAGCAGTTCTTC. Translated, it gives CASRSGTSIGNEQFF.